Presented here are 3 T cell receptor beta chains from one specimen sequenced in a study of blood T cell repertoires in COVID-19. The table came from immunoSEQ multiplex PCR; TCRdb's copy has only in-frame clones and leaves some out. The sample consists of 170,000 or so clones, over 80% of them appearing once. Sequencing was done on a sample of peripheral blood. The receptors here all came from a woman aged 40-49 years with COVID-19, enrolled during active disease.

The chain joins TRBV24-1 to TRBJ1-2, with D possibly being TRBD1 (6 bases). V dropped 5 bases and J dropped 3 bases, with 21 bases sitting between them. CDR3 length equals 17 residues. From germline, CDR1 is KGHDR and CDR2 SFDVKD. CDR3 sequence (DNA): TGTGCCACCAGTGGTATCAAAAGAGCGGCAGGGGACTATGGCTACACCTTC. It encodes CATSGIKRAAGDYGYTF.

The rearrangement links TRBV14 to TRBJ2-7; D may be TRBD2 (5 bases). Germline V gene sequence: CDR1 SGHDN, CDR2 FVKESK. V was pared by 7 bases and J by 1 base, with 11 bases between. The CDR3 sequence is 13 residues long. The CDR3 coding sequence is TGTGCCAGCACGGGCACTAGTTCCTACGAGCAGTACTTC. The encoded protein is CASTGTSSYEQYF.

This clone was detected once. The chain uses TRBV4-1 and TRBJ2-3; tentative D call: TRBD2 (6 bases). This CDR3 spans 13 amino acids. Deletions cut 4 bases from V and 4 bases from J, with 9 bases between. CDR1 is MGHRA and CDR2 is YSYEKL in the germline V gene. The CDR3 loop reads CASSPGGADTQYF. The DNA for the CDR3 is TGCGCCAGCAGCCCCGGGGGTGCAGATACGCAGTATTTT.